This T cell receptor (beta chain) was identified in a study of T cell responses to AZD1222 COVID-19 vaccine. The count of this clone is one. Its antigen is currently unknown. Overall study results and limits: Recipients of AZD1222 seropositive at baseline numbered only 5 or 6. Clonal diversity was possibly underestimated, and the donors were mostly white British, with more females. Nearly half of unique spike-specific TCRs reportedly avoided B.1.351 and B.1.1.7 mutated regions.

Produced via immunoSEQ multiplex PCR; TCRdb's table is partial and in-frame only. The sample consists of 150,000 or so clones, roughly 90% of them appearing once. CDR1 and CDR2 (germline): SGHVS, FNYEAQ. Trimming took 2 bases from V and 6 from J, leaving 10 bases between them. The CDR3 has 13 amino acids. The sequence derives from an adult who received the AZD1222 COVID-19 vaccine. The source material was peripheral blood, sampled 28 days after the second AZD1222 dose. V is TRBV7-6 and J is TRBJ1-2, with D unclear. CDR3 residues: CASSLSEKDGYTF. The CDR3 DNA follows: TGTGCCAGCAGCTTATCAGAAAAAGATGGCTACACCTTC.